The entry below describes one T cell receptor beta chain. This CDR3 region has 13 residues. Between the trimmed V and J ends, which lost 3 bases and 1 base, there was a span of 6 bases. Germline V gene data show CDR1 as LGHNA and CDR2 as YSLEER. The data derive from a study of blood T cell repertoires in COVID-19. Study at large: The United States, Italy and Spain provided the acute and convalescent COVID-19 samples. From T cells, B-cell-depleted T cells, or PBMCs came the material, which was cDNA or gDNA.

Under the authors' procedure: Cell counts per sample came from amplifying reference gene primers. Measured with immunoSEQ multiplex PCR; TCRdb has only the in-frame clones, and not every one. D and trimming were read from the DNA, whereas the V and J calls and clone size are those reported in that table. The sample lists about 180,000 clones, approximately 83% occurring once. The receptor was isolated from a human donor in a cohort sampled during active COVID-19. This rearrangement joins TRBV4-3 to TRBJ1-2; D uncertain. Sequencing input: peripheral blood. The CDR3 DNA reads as TGCGCCAGCAGCCACACGGGTAACTATGGCTACACCTTC. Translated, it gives CASSHTGNYGYTF.